The source of this T cell receptor (beta chain) is a study of metastatic and nonmetastatic thyroid tumors. Study outcomes and limitations: Versus benign nodules, malignant thyroid tumors reportedly had significantly higher TCR beta diversity, in blood and tumor.

Note on this clone: Its antigen remains unknown.

TCRdb re-clonotyped the PCR reads via MiXCR. The profile shows 45,000 to 50,000 clones, under 25% of them singletons. Thyroid surgery had not been preceded by any treatment in any patient. CDR3 length equals 13 residues. With 2 bases removed from V and 9 bases from J, the gap between germline ends came to 11 bases. CDR1 LGHDT and CDR2 YNNKEL come from the germline V gene (reference sequence). This chain connects TRBV3-1 to TRBJ1-5; a weak D match, TRBD1 (5 bases). Sequencing was done on a sample of blood. The source of this sequence is a male donor with papillary thyroid cancer or a benign thyroid nodule (not recorded which). Some clones in this sample may be carry-over from other donors' samples. CDR3 loop: CASSQIPGRPQHF. The CDR3 region has the DNA TGTGCCAGCAGCCAAATACCAGGGAGGCCCCAGCATTTT.